This T cell receptor beta chain was recorded in a study of blood T cell repertoires in COVID-19. Study in general: Donors in the United States, Italy and Spain gave samples during acute or convalescent COVID-19.

CDR1 SNHLY and CDR2 FYNNEI come from the germline V gene. CDR3 size: 19 residues. The V and J ends lost 0 bases and 4 bases respectively, with 21 bases between them. In the authors' workflow: Counts of nucleated cells, estimated from reference gene primer amplification, were obtained. The table came from immunoSEQ multiplex PCR; TCRdb's copy has only in-frame clones and leaves some out. The V and J calls and clone size are taken from that table; D and trimming were inferred from the DNA. Here the sample spans 250,000 to 350,000 clones, 89% being singletons. Material: peripheral blood. This TCR was sampled from a woman aged 60-75 years with acute or convalescent COVID-19. The chain employs TRBV2 and TRBJ1-4; TRBD1 is a possible D gene (5 bases). The DNA of the CDR3 is TGTGCCAGCAGTGAAGCGCTTCTGGGTGGGGGGGGATATAATGAAAAACTGTTTTTT. Translated: CASSEALLGGGGYNEKLFF.